The source of this TCR beta chain is a study of T cell responses to AZD1222 COVID-19 vaccine. Points from the study as a whole: In all cases, repertoires were sampled only after the peak T cell response. Receipt of two AZD1222 doses was followed by a rise in Spike-specific TCR breadth and depth. Unmutated variant regions are reportedly targeted by nearly half of spike-specific TCRs. Donors skewed white British and female; clonal diversity was possibly underestimated.

The germline V gene encodes CDR1 SGHRS and CDR2 YFSETQ. With 0 bases removed from V and 7 bases from J, the gap between germline ends came to 14 bases. The CDR3 spans 15 residues. A word on this clone: Its specificity is unknown.

Sequencing used immunoSEQ multiplex PCR; TCRdb keeps in-frame clones, though not all of them. This table has around 180,000 clones, about 86% appearing once. Source: peripheral blood, taken on day 0 of AZD1222 vaccination. The clonotype comes from an adult in good health. This chain connects TRBV5-1 to TRBJ2-4, with D unclear. In DNA, the CDR3 is TGCGCCAGCAGCTTGGATGGCCAACCTAACAACATTCAGTACTTC. Translated, it gives CASSLDGQPNNIQYF.